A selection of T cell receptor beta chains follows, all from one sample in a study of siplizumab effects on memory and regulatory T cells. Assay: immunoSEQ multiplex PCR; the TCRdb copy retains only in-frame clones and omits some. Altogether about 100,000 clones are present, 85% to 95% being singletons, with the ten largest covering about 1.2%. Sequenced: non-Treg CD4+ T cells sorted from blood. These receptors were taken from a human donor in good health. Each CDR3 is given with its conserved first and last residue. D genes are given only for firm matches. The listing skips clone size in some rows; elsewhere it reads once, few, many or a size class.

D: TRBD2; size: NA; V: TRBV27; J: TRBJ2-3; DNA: TGTGCCAGTGCGGCGGGAGGGTGGACGCAGTATTTT; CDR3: CASAAGGWTQYF
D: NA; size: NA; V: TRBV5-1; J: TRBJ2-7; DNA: TGCGCCAGCAGCTTGAAATGGGACACAGGTTACGAGCAGTACTTC; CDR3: CASSLKWDTGYEQYF
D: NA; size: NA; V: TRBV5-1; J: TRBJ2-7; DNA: TGCGCCAGCAGCTTGGCGGCAGGGCCCTACGAGCAGTACTTC; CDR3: CASSLAAGPYEQYF
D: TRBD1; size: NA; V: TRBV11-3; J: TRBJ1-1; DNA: TGTGCCAGCGGGTTGACAGGGAGCACTGAAGCTTTCTTT; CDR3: CASGLTGSTEAFF
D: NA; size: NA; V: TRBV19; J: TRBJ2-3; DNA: TGTGCCAGTAGTACCCGAACAGGGACCCCAGATACGCAGTATTTT; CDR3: CASSTRTGTPDTQYF
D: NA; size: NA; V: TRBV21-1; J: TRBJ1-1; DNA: TGTGCCAGCAGCAACTTTACGGGACAGCCTTGGGGTGACACTGAAGCTTTCTTT; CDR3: CASSNFTGQPWGDTEAFF
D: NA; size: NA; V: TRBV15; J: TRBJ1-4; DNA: TGTGCCACCAGCAGAGATCCTGGAGAAAAACTGTTTTTT; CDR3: CATSRDPGEKLFF
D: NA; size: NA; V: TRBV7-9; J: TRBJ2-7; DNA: TGTGCCAGCAGCTTAGCGGGAGCTGGGGAGCAGTACTTC; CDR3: CASSLAGAGEQYF
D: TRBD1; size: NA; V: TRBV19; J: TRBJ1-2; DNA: TGTGCCAGTAGGCCAGACAGGGGCAGGGGCTACACCTTC; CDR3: CASRPDRGRGYTF
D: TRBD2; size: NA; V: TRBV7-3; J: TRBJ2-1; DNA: TGTGCCAGCAGCAGGGGACTAGATGAGCAGTTCTTC; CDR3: CASSRGLDEQFF
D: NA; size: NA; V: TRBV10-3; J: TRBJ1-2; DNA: TGTGCCAGCATCGTAGGGGACTTAAACTATGGCTACACCTTC; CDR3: CASIVGDLNYGYTF
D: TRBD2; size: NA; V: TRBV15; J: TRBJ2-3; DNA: TGTGCCACCAGCAGGTTTAGCGGGAGGGGCACAGATACGCAGTATTTT; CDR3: CATSRFSGRGTDTQYF
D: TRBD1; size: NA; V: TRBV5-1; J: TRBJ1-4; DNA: TGCGCCAGCAGCTTGGGGACAGGGCCTGAAAAACTGTTTTTT; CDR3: CASSLGTGPEKLFF
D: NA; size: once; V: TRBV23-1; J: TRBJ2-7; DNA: TGCGCCAGCAGTCAATCCGGCGGCTACGAGCAGTACTTC; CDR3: CASSQSGGYEQYF
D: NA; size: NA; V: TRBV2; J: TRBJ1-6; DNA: TGTGCCAGCAGGGACAAAGCGGGTAGGAATTCACCCCTCCACTTT; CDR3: CASRDKAGRNSPLHF
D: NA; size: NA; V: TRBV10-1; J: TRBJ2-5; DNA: TGCGCCAGCAGTGAAACGGTCGGGGAGACCCAGTACTTC; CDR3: CASSETVGETQYF
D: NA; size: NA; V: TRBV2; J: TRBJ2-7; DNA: TGTGCCAGCAGTCCGCGGGCAGGGAGCTCCTACGAGCAGTACTTC; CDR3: CASSPRAGSSYEQYF
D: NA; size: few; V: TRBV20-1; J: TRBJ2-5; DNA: TGCAGTGCTACAGAAGAAGAGACCCAGTACTTC; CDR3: CSATEEETQYF
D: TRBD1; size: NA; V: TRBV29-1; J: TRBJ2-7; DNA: TGCAGCGTTGTCGGGACAGGGACCTACGAGCAGTACTTC; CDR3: CSVVGTGTYEQYF
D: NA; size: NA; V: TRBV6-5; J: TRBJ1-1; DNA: TGTGCCAGCACGACAGGTTCTTCGGAAGCTTTCTTT; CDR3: CASTTGSSEAFF
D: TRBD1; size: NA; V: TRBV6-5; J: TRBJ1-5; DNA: TGTGCCAGCAGTCCCCTGACAGGGGGATCTCAGCCCCAGCATTTT; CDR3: CASSPLTGGSQPQHF
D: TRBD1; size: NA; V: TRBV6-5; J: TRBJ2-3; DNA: TGTGCCAGCAGTTATGCCGGGACAGGGAATACGCAGTATTTT; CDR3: CASSYAGTGNTQYF
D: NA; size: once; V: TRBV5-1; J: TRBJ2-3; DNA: TGCGCCAGCAGAGCTCGAGGGGCTTCTAGCACAGATACGCAGTATTTT; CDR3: CASRARGASSTDTQYF
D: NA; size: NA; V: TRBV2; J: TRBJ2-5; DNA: TGTGCCAGCAGTGAATCCGCTAGTCAAGAGACCCAGTACTTC; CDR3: CASSESASQETQYF
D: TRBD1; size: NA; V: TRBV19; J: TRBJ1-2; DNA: TGTGCCAGTACACGAAAAGGGGGGACAGTCTATGGCTACACCTTC; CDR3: CASTRKGGTVYGYTF
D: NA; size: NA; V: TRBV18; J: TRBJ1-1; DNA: TGTGCCAGCTCACCCCGACCTGAGGGTCAAGCTTTCTTT; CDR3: CASSPRPEGQAFF
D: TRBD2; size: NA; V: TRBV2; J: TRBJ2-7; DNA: TGTGCCAGCATCTCGGGCTTGAGGACTAGCGGGAGTTCATCGCCCGGTAGCTCCTACGAGCAGTACTTC; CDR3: CASISGLRTSGSSSPGSSYEQYF
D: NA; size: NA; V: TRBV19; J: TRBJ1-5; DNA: TGTGCCAGTAGTATGAGGGGCGATTATAGCAATCAGCCCCAGCATTTT; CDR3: CASSMRGDYSNQPQHF
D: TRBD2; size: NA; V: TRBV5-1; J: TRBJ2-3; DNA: TGCGCCAGCAGCGCGCGACTAGCGGGTGACACAGATACGCAGTATTTT; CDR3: CASSARLAGDTDTQYF
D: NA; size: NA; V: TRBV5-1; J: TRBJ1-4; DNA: TGCGCCAGCAGCCTAGATCCCCCGGGTACTAATGAAAAACTGTTTTTT; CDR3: CASSLDPPGTNEKLFF
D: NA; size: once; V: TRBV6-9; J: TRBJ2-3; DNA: TGTGCCAGCACCGCCGTAGCCGGGAGTAGGGATACGCAGTATTTT; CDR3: CASTAVAGSRDTQYF
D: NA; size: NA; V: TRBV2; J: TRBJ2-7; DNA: TGTGCCAGGTATACCGGGACGCAGAGCTCCTACGAGCAGTACTTC; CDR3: CARYTGTQSSYEQYF
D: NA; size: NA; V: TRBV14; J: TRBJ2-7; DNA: TGTGCCAGCAGCCAAGATTTTTATGCAGGGCCATACGAGCAGTACTTC; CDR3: CASSQDFYAGPYEQYF
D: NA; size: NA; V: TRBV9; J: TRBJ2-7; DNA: TGTGCCAGCAGCGTAGCGGCCAGCTCTAATTTATTGGAGCAGTACTTC; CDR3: CASSVAASSNLLEQYF
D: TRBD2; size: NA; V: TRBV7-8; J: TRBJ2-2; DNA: TGTGCCAGCAGCTTAGGGGCAGCGGGAGTACTCGGGGAGCTGTTTTTT; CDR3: CASSLGAAGVLGELFF
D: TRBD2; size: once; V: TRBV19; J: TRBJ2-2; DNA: TGTGCCAGTAGTCTAACTAGCGTTAGGACCGGGGAGCTGTTTTTT; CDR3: CASSLTSVRTGELFF
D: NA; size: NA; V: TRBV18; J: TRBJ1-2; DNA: TGTGCCAGCTCACCAGCGGGCAACTATGGCTACACCTTC; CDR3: CASSPAGNYGYTF
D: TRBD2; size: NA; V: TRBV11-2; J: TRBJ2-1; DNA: TGTGCCAGCAGATTTAGGTTAGCGGGAGGGGGAATAAGCAATGAGCAGTTCTTC; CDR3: CASRFRLAGGGISNEQFF
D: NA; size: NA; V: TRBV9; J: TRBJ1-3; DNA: TGTGCCAGCAGCGGAGGGGGACCTGGAAACACCATATATTTT; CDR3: CASSGGGPGNTIYF
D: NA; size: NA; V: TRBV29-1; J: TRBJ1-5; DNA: TGCAGCGTTGAACCCTCCTTTGAACAAAAACCTAATCAGCCCCAGCATTTT; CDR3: CSVEPSFEQKPNQPQHF
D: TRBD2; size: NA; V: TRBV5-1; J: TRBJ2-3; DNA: TGCGCCAGCAGCCCCAAGACTAGCGGGAGGGCCCCGGATACGCAGTATTTT; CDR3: CASSPKTSGRAPDTQYF
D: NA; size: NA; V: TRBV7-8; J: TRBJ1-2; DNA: TGTGCCAGCAGCTCAGAGGGGGGACTAGGCTATGGCTACACCTTC; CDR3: CASSSEGGLGYGYTF